Reported below is one T cell receptor (beta chain). Its specificity is not known. This entry comes from a study of shared clonotypes between healthy human individuals. Looking at the study overall: For every donor, three CD4 naive, three CD4 memory, two CD8 naive and one CD8 memory plates were used.

TCRdb's copy holds only in-frame clones and misses some; the assay was immunoSEQ multiplex PCR. In the table there are approximately 1.5 million clones, around 98% of which are singletons. The CDR3 length is 14 residues. The V segment lost 2 bases and the J segment 4 bases; nucleotides outside the gene matches: 4. Germline values: CDR1 SGDLS, CDR2 YYNGEE. Study-level results: What rarefaction showed was incomplete sorted-subset sequencing despite large depth.

Material for sequencing was naive CD4+ T cells sorted from blood. Subset given: CD45RA+ positively selected. The gene calls are TRBV9 and TRBJ2-5, with 8 bases matching TRBD2. This sequence originates from a man aged 25 to 40 in good health. This chain's CDR3 is CASSVGRGAETQYF. As DNA, the CDR3 is TGTGCCAGCAGCGTCGGGAGGGGAGCAGAGACCCAGTACTTC.